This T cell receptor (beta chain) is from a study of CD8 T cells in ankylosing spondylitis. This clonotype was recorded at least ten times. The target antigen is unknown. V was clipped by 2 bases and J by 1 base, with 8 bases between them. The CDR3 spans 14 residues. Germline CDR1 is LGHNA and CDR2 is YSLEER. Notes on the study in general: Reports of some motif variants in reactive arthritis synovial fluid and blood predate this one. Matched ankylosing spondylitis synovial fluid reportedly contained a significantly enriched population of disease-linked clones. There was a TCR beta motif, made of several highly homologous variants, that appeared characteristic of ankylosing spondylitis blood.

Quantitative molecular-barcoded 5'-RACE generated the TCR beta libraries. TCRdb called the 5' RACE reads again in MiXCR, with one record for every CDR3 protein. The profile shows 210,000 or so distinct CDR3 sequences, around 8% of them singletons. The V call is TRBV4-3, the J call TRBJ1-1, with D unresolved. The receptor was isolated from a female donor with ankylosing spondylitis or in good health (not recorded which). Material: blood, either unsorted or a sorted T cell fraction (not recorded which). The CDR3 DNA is TGCGCCAGCAGCCAAATTCGCGGGAACACTGAAGCTTTCTTT. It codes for CASSQIRGNTEAFF.